These T cell receptor beta chains were read from a single sample in a study of graft-versus-host responses after intestinal transplantation. Sequenced by immunoSEQ multiplex PCR; TCRdb stores in-frame clones only, minus some. Of some 79,000 clones in the sample, around 90% are singletons; the top ten hold under 0.4%. The antigens of these receptors remain unknown. The starting material was unstimulated CD4+ T cells sorted from spleen or lymph node cells, obtained before intestinal transplant. These receptor sequences come from a human donor who received an intestinal transplant. Both conserved end residues are part of each CDR3. Each record gives: clone size, J gene, V gene, D gene, CDR3 DNA, CDR3 protein. D genes are given only for firm matches. Rows give clone size only sometimes, using once, few, many, or a class for an expanded clone.

>-|TRBJ1-4|TRBV11-3|TRBD1
TGTGCCAGCAGCGGAACGGACAGGGGTAATGAAAAACTGTTTTTT
CASSGTDRGNEKLFF
>-|TRBJ1-2|TRBV5-4|-
TGTGCCAGCAGCTTGACTGGGCGATCTAACTATGGCTACACCTTC
CASSLTGRSNYGYTF
>-|TRBJ2-7|TRBV5-1|-
TGCGCCAGCAGCTTGGCAGGGTCCGCCTCCTACGAGCAGTACTTC
CASSLAGSASYEQYF
>-|TRBJ1-1|TRBV19|TRBD1
TGTGCCAGCTTGGACAGGCAATACACTGAAGCTTTCTTT
CASLDRQYTEAFF
>-|TRBJ2-1|TRBV6-5|TRBD2
TGTGCCAGCAGTTACGCTCCGGGACTAGCGAGTAATGAGCAGTTCTTC
CASSYAPGLASNEQFF
>-|TRBJ1-5|TRBV6-6|TRBD1
TGTGCCAGCAGTTACGGACAGGGCGGCGTGAGGCCCCAGCATTTT
CASSYGQGGVRPQHF
>-|TRBJ2-5|TRBV11-1|TRBD2
TGTGCCAGCAGCTTAGGGGCGGGACTACAAGAGACCCAGTACTTC
CASSLGAGLQETQYF
>-|TRBJ2-3|TRBV2|-
TGTGCCAGCAGGGGGGGTTTAGGCACAGATACGCAGTATTTT
CASRGGLGTDTQYF
>once|TRBJ2-5|TRBV13|TRBD1
TGTGCCAGCCACTTGAGGGGGCGAGAGACCCAGTACTTC
CASHLRGRETQYF
>-|TRBJ2-7|TRBV6-6|TRBD1
TGTGCCAGCAGTTCCCCGACAGGGCGCTCCTACGAGCAGTACTTC
CASSSPTGRSYEQYF
>-|TRBJ2-4|TRBV15|-
TGTGCCACCAGCAGAGGGGGAACAGGTCGAAACATTCAGTACTTC
CATSRGGTGRNIQYF
>once|TRBJ1-1|TRBV28|-
TGTGCCAGCAGCCCACCAAGAGGTATGAACACTGAAGCTTTCTTT
CASSPPRGMNTEAFF
>-|TRBJ2-5|TRBV2|-
TGTGCCAGCAGGGAGGAAGAGACCCAGTACTTC
CASREEETQYF
>-|TRBJ1-1|TRBV15|-
TGTGCCACCAGCAGAGGCGGGGCAGACCTTGAAGCTTTCTTT
CATSRGGADLEAFF
>-|TRBJ2-2|TRBV28|TRBD2
TGTGCCAGCAGTGTTCAGGGAGGGTTCACCGGGGAGCTGTTTTTT
CASSVQGGFTGELFF
>few|TRBJ1-3|TRBV19|-
TGTGCCAGTACTCCCAGCGCTGGAAACACCATATATTTT
CASTPSAGNTIYF
>-|TRBJ2-1|TRBV5-1|TRBD2
TGCGCCAGCAGCTCCGAGCGGGAGAGCTCCTACAATGAGCAGTTCTTC
CASSSERESSYNEQFF